This is a list of T cell receptor beta chains from one sample in a study of blood T cell repertoires in COVID-19. Sequenced by immunoSEQ multiplex PCR; TCRdb stores in-frame clones only, minus some. The repertoire holds around 64,000 clones, with roughly 90% as singletons. The sample was peripheral blood. All receptors derive from a human donor in a cohort sampled during active COVID-19. CDR3s include the opening cysteine and the closing phenylalanine or tryptophan. Each record gives: CDR3 protein, CDR3 DNA, clone size, V gene, D gene, J gene. A D gene is named only where the DNA matches it firmly. Part of the rows lack a size; the others show once, few, many or a class for expanded clones.

CDR3aa: CASSPRDEYRVSYEQYF
CDR3nt: TGTGCCAGCAGCCCCCGTGATGAGTACAGGGTCTCCTACGAGCAGTACTTC
abundance: few
v_gene: TRBV7-8
d_gene: NA
j_gene: TRBJ2-7

CDR3aa: CASSQGSPLRGINTEAFF
CDR3nt: TGTGCCAGCAGCCAAGGGTCACCTCTTCGAGGGATTAACACTGAAGCTTTCTTT
abundance: NA
v_gene: TRBV4-2
d_gene: NA
j_gene: TRBJ1-1

CDR3aa: CASRRSTSGTYEQYF
CDR3nt: TGTGCCAGCAGACGGTCGACTAGCGGCACCTACGAGCAGTACTTC
abundance: NA
v_gene: TRBV6-5
d_gene: TRBD2
j_gene: TRBJ2-7

CDR3aa: CASSFRGTGELFF
CDR3nt: TGTGCCAGCAGCTTCAGGGGCACCGGGGAGCTGTTTTTT
abundance: NA
v_gene: TRBV5-4
d_gene: NA
j_gene: TRBJ2-2

CDR3aa: CASSRVSGGVGTQYF
CDR3nt: TGTGCCAGCAGCCGAGTTTCAGGGGGCGTGGGGACCCAGTACTTC
abundance: NA
v_gene: TRBV14
d_gene: TRBD1
j_gene: TRBJ2-5

CDR3aa: CASSFRQGGETQYF
CDR3nt: TGTGCCAGCAGCTTCCGACAGGGTGGAGAGACCCAGTACTTC
abundance: NA
v_gene: TRBV11-3
d_gene: TRBD1
j_gene: TRBJ2-5

CDR3aa: CASSFSGNTIYF
CDR3nt: TGTGCCAGCAGTTTTTCAGGAAACACCATATATTTT
abundance: once
v_gene: TRBV28
d_gene: NA
j_gene: TRBJ1-3

CDR3aa: CASSLEDRIGELFF
CDR3nt: TGTGCCAGCAGCTTAGAGGACAGGATAGGGGAGCTGTTTTTT
abundance: NA
v_gene: TRBV11-3
d_gene: TRBD1
j_gene: TRBJ2-2

CDR3aa: CASSLEPGGNQPQHF
CDR3nt: TGTGCCAGCAGTTTAGAGCCAGGGGGCAATCAGCCCCAGCATTTT
abundance: once
v_gene: TRBV28
d_gene: NA
j_gene: TRBJ1-5

CDR3aa: CASSEGGTSSYEQYF
CDR3nt: TGTGCCAGCAGCGAGGGGGGGACTAGCAGCTACGAGCAGTACTTC
abundance: NA
v_gene: TRBV9
d_gene: TRBD2
j_gene: TRBJ2-7

CDR3aa: CASSVGPDPAGGNEQYF
CDR3nt: TGTGCCAGCAGCGTAGGACCGGACCCAGCGGGAGGAAACGAGCAGTACTTC
abundance: NA
v_gene: TRBV9
d_gene: TRBD2
j_gene: TRBJ2-7

CDR3aa: CSVSDSYEQYF
CDR3nt: TGCAGCGTCTCAGACAGCTACGAGCAGTACTTC
abundance: NA
v_gene: TRBV29-1
d_gene: NA
j_gene: TRBJ2-7

CDR3aa: CASSGEVYQPQHF
CDR3nt: TGTGCCAGCAGCGGGGAGGTTTATCAGCCCCAGCATTTT
abundance: NA
v_gene: TRBV6-5
d_gene: NA
j_gene: TRBJ1-5

CDR3aa: CASSPRGVVAGELFF
CDR3nt: TGTGCCAGCAGCCCCCGGGGGGTGGTAGCCGGGGAGCTGTTTTTT
abundance: NA
v_gene: TRBV11-3
d_gene: TRBD2
j_gene: TRBJ2-2

CDR3aa: CASSYTGSQETQYF
CDR3nt: TGTGCCAGCAGCTACACAGGCTCACAAGAGACCCAGTACTTC
abundance: NA
v_gene: TRBV7-9
d_gene: NA
j_gene: TRBJ2-5

CDR3aa: CASSLLSGQKTQYF
CDR3nt: TGTGCCAGCAGCTTGTTGAGTGGGCAGAAGACCCAGTACTTC
abundance: NA
v_gene: TRBV5-4
d_gene: NA
j_gene: TRBJ2-5

CDR3aa: CASSSSGAYNEQFF
CDR3nt: TGTGCCAGCAGCTCTAGCGGGGCTTACAATGAGCAGTTCTTC
abundance: NA
v_gene: TRBV7-9
d_gene: TRBD2
j_gene: TRBJ2-1

CDR3aa: CASSDAGVYNEQFF
CDR3nt: TGTGCCAGTAGTGACGCCGGGGTCTACAATGAGCAGTTCTTC
abundance: NA
v_gene: TRBV19
d_gene: NA
j_gene: TRBJ2-1

CDR3aa: CASSPAGQRELTYEQYF
CDR3nt: TGTGCCAGCAGCCCAGCGGGCCAGCGGGAGCTAACCTACGAGCAGTACTTC
abundance: NA
v_gene: TRBV7-2
d_gene: TRBD2
j_gene: TRBJ2-7

CDR3aa: CASSLSLAGGDFETQYF
CDR3nt: TGTGCCAGCAGCTTAAGCCTAGCGGGTGGGGATTTTGAGACCCAGTACTTC
abundance: NA
v_gene: TRBV7-9
d_gene: TRBD2
j_gene: TRBJ2-5

CDR3aa: CASSDSSGTVGRNQPQHF
CDR3nt: TGTGCCAGCAGTGACTCGAGTGGGACAGTAGGCCGCAATCAGCCCCAGCATTTT
abundance: NA
v_gene: TRBV6-4
d_gene: TRBD1
j_gene: TRBJ1-5

CDR3aa: CASMTRRGGREQYF
CDR3nt: TGTGCCAGTATGACCCGGCGTGGAGGGCGCGAGCAGTACTTC
abundance: NA
v_gene: TRBV19
d_gene: NA
j_gene: TRBJ2-7

CDR3aa: CASSQELAMTYEQYF
CDR3nt: TGTGCCAGCAGCCAAGAGCTAGCCATGACCTACGAGCAGTACTTC
abundance: once
v_gene: TRBV4-2
d_gene: NA
j_gene: TRBJ2-7

CDR3aa: CASSRGVAGTNTGELFF
CDR3nt: TGTGCCAGCAGTCGGGGAGTAGCGGGAACGAACACCGGGGAGCTGTTTTTT
abundance: NA
v_gene: TRBV27
d_gene: TRBD2
j_gene: TRBJ2-2

CDR3aa: CASSTGRYGYTF
CDR3nt: TGCGCCAGCTCCACAGGGCGCTATGGCTACACCTTC
abundance: NA
v_gene: TRBV10-2
d_gene: NA
j_gene: TRBJ1-2

CDR3aa: CSVGLASLEDPSSYNEQFF
CDR3nt: TGCAGCGTTGGACTAGCGAGTTTAGAAGACCCGAGCTCCTACAATGAGCAGTTCTTC
abundance: NA
v_gene: TRBV29-1
d_gene: TRBD2
j_gene: TRBJ2-1

CDR3aa: CASSLFSRGGETQYF
CDR3nt: TGTGCCAGCAGCTTATTTAGCAGGGGAGGGGAGACCCAGTACTTC
abundance: NA
v_gene: TRBV7-9
d_gene: NA
j_gene: TRBJ2-5

CDR3aa: CATQDSPNSNQPQHF
CDR3nt: TGTGCCACCCAGGACAGCCCCAACTCTAATCAGCCCCAGCATTTT
abundance: NA
v_gene: TRBV19
d_gene: NA
j_gene: TRBJ1-5

CDR3aa: CASVRTGGGYTF
CDR3nt: TGTGCCAGCGTGAGGACAGGGGGCGGCTACACCTTC
abundance: NA
v_gene: TRBV6-5
d_gene: TRBD1
j_gene: TRBJ1-2

CDR3aa: CASSMKAGPTGELFF
CDR3nt: TGTGCCAGTAGTATGAAGGCAGGGCCCACCGGGGAGCTGTTTTTT
abundance: NA
v_gene: TRBV19
d_gene: NA
j_gene: TRBJ2-2

CDR3aa: CASSPSGQGNSPLHF
CDR3nt: TGTGCCAGCAGCCCCTCGGGACAGGGGAATTCACCCCTCCACTTT
abundance: NA
v_gene: TRBV28
d_gene: TRBD1
j_gene: TRBJ1-6

CDR3aa: CASTLSRSYEQYF
CDR3nt: TGTGCCAGCACCCTTTCGCGGTCCTACGAGCAGTACTTC
abundance: once
v_gene: TRBV7-2
d_gene: NA
j_gene: TRBJ2-7

CDR3aa: CASSRNPGITPNNQPQHF
CDR3nt: TGTGCCAGCAGTCGCAACCCCGGGATAACCCCCAACAATCAGCCCCAGCATTTT
abundance: NA
v_gene: TRBV28
d_gene: NA
j_gene: TRBJ1-5

CDR3aa: CASSYSGQTMNTEAFF
CDR3nt: TGTGCCAGCAGTTACTCGGGACAGACCATGAACACTGAAGCTTTCTTT
abundance: NA
v_gene: TRBV6-6
d_gene: TRBD1
j_gene: TRBJ1-1

CDR3aa: CASSRTGVGGYTF
CDR3nt: TGTGCCAGCAGCAGGACAGGGGTTGGCGGCTACACCTTC
abundance: NA
v_gene: TRBV7-6
d_gene: TRBD1
j_gene: TRBJ1-2

CDR3aa: CASSATQGGLMCF
CDR3nt: TGTGCCAGCAGCGCTACTCAGGGGGGCCTTATGTGCTTC
abundance: NA
v_gene: TRBV9
d_gene: NA
j_gene: TRBJ2-7

CDR3aa: CASSPRANVLTF
CDR3nt: TGTGCCAGCAGCCCTCGGGCCAACGTCCTGACTTTC
abundance: NA
v_gene: TRBV7-8
d_gene: NA
j_gene: TRBJ2-6

CDR3aa: CASSRVEGEQFF
CDR3nt: TGTGCCAGCAGTCGGGTTGAGGGTGAGCAGTTCTTC
abundance: NA
v_gene: TRBV6-5
d_gene: NA
j_gene: TRBJ2-1

CDR3aa: CASSVLADTQYF
CDR3nt: TGCGCCAGCAGCGTACTAGCAGATACGCAGTATTTT
abundance: NA
v_gene: TRBV10-1
d_gene: NA
j_gene: TRBJ2-3

CDR3aa: CASSESSDAAYEQYF
CDR3nt: TGCGCCAGCAGTGAGTCGAGCGACGCCGCCTACGAGCAGTACTTC
abundance: NA
v_gene: TRBV10-2
d_gene: NA
j_gene: TRBJ2-7

CDR3aa: CASSRGGTEAFF
CDR3nt: TGTGCCAGCAGTCGAGGGGGGACCGAAGCTTTCTTT
abundance: once
v_gene: TRBV6-6
d_gene: NA
j_gene: TRBJ1-1

CDR3aa: CASSQDRSGTPRSYNEQFF
CDR3nt: TGTGCCAGCAGCCAAGATAGAAGCGGGACCCCCCGAAGCTACAATGAGCAGTTCTTC
abundance: NA
v_gene: TRBV4-2
d_gene: TRBD2
j_gene: TRBJ2-1

CDR3aa: CASSLDPGTGVVRSPPLHF
CDR3nt: TGTGCCAGCAGCCTAGACCCCGGGACAGGTGTCGTAAGGAGTCCACCCCTCCACTTT
abundance: once
v_gene: TRBV9
d_gene: TRBD1
j_gene: TRBJ1-6

CDR3aa: CASSPRTGHNEIQYF
CDR3nt: TGTGCCAGCAGCCCCAGGACAGGGCATAATGAGATTCAGTACTTC
abundance: NA
v_gene: TRBV6-2/TRBV6-3
d_gene: TRBD1
j_gene: TRBJ2-4

CDR3aa: CASSPNRGQREKLFF
CDR3nt: TGTGCCAGCAGTCCTAACAGGGGGCAGAGAGAAAAACTGTTTTTT
abundance: NA
v_gene: TRBV6-4
d_gene: TRBD1
j_gene: TRBJ1-4

CDR3aa: CASSESSGTKETQYF
CDR3nt: TGCGCCAGCAGTGAATCCTCCGGGACAAAAGAGACCCAGTACTTC
abundance: NA
v_gene: TRBV10-1
d_gene: NA
j_gene: TRBJ2-5

CDR3aa: CASSLFWPGGGKETQYF
CDR3nt: TGCGCCAGCAGCTTGTTTTGGCCAGGGGGAGGTAAAGAGACCCAGTACTTC
abundance: NA
v_gene: TRBV5-1
d_gene: NA
j_gene: TRBJ2-5

CDR3aa: CASSPQAEGETQYF
CDR3nt: TGTGCCAGCTCACCCCAGGCGGAGGGAGAGACCCAGTACTTC
abundance: NA
v_gene: TRBV27
d_gene: NA
j_gene: TRBJ2-5

CDR3aa: CATSSQNYEQYF
CDR3nt: TGTGCCACCAGCAGCCAGAACTACGAGCAGTACTTC
abundance: NA
v_gene: TRBV15
d_gene: NA
j_gene: TRBJ2-7

CDR3aa: CASSDSYRKRGETQYF
CDR3nt: TGTGCCAGCAGTGACTCTTACAGGAAGAGGGGGGAGACCCAGTACTTC
abundance: few
v_gene: TRBV6-4
d_gene: NA
j_gene: TRBJ2-5

CDR3aa: CASSLDTSNYGYTF
CDR3nt: TGTGCCAGCAGCTTGGACACGTCTAACTATGGCTACACCTTC
abundance: NA
v_gene: TRBV5-4
d_gene: NA
j_gene: TRBJ1-2

CDR3aa: CASSLTGTGDTEAFF
CDR3nt: TGTGCCAGCAGCTTAACCGGGACAGGGGACACTGAAGCTTTCTTT
abundance: NA
v_gene: TRBV11-3
d_gene: TRBD1
j_gene: TRBJ1-1

CDR3aa: CASSSSALNEKLFF
CDR3nt: TGCGCCAGCAGCTCTTCAGCGTTGAATGAAAAACTGTTTTTT
abundance: once
v_gene: TRBV5-1
d_gene: NA
j_gene: TRBJ1-4

CDR3aa: CASSIQKNTEAFF
CDR3nt: TGTGCCAGTAGTATACAGAAGAACACTGAAGCTTTCTTT
abundance: NA
v_gene: TRBV19
d_gene: NA
j_gene: TRBJ1-1

CDR3aa: CSVGGTSEETQYF
CDR3nt: TGCAGCGTTGGGGGGACTAGTGAGGAGACCCAGTACTTC
abundance: NA
v_gene: TRBV29-1
d_gene: TRBD2
j_gene: TRBJ2-5

CDR3aa: CASRGPGQPGLAGGEQYF
CDR3nt: TGCGCCAGCAGGGGCCCGGGACAGCCGGGACTAGCGGGAGGGGAGCAGTACTTC
abundance: NA
v_gene: TRBV5-1
d_gene: TRBD2
j_gene: TRBJ2-7

CDR3aa: CASSYPGRGGEQFF
CDR3nt: TGTGCCAGCAGTTACCCGGGTCGGGGAGGAGAGCAGTTCTTC
abundance: NA
v_gene: TRBV6-5
d_gene: NA
j_gene: TRBJ2-1

CDR3aa: CASSQPPTGRGETQYF
CDR3nt: TGCGCCAGCAGTCAACCACCCACAGGGAGGGGAGAGACCCAGTACTTC
abundance: NA
v_gene: TRBV23-1
d_gene: NA
j_gene: TRBJ2-5